The entry below describes one TCR beta chain. The CDR3 has 15 residues. CDR1 and CDR2 from the germline V gene are MNHEY and SVGAGI. V was trimmed by 5 bases and J by 4 bases, leaving 17 bases between them. This sample is drawn from a study of blood T cell repertoires in COVID-19. The wider study: Italy, Spain and the United States were the sources of the convalescent and acute COVID-19 samples. PBMCs, B-cell-depleted T cells, or T cells provided the cDNA or gDNA that made up the material.

In the study's own analysis: Quantification of nucleated cells was approximated via reference gene primer amplification. Profiled with immunoSEQ multiplex PCR; TCRdb holds only in-frame clones, not every one. The D gene and trimming were derived from the DNA, and the V and J assignments and clone size from that table. Of some 120,000 clones listed, around nine tenths are singletons. The sample consisted of peripheral blood. The sequence was obtained from a human donor in a cohort sampled during active COVID-19. The chain uses TRBV6-5 and TRBJ1-2, with a tentative D call TRBD1 (6 bases). Written as DNA, the CDR3 is TGTGCCAGCAGTCCGGACAGCTGGGGCTCCTATGGCTACACCTTC. It is translated as CASSPDSWGSYGYTF.